This entry is about one T cell receptor beta chain. Germline V gene data show CDR1 as SEHNR and CDR2 as FQNEAQ (reference sequence). Trimming took 6 bases from V and 3 from J, leaving 11 bases between them. The CDR3 spans 13 residues. The data belong to a study of blood T cell repertoires in COVID-19. Study background: Acute-phase and convalescent COVID-19 samples originated in the United States, Italy and Spain. PBMCs, B-cell-depleted T cells, or T cells were the source of the cDNA or gDNA that made up the material.

The authors' processing: Researchers report that nucleated cell counts were estimated from reference gene primer amplification. Repertoires were generated with immunoSEQ multiplex PCR, while TCRdb's copy carries only in-frame clones and drops some. V and J calls and clone size are copied from that table; D and trimming were computed from the DNA. The sample gives around 77,000 clones, approximately 90% of which show up once; 4.8% is in the top ten. Sequencing was carried out using peripheral blood. The sequence came from a woman aged 55-69 years with active COVID-19. This chain joins TRBV7-9 and TRBJ2-5; perhaps TRBD2 as D (7 bases). The CDR3 spells CASSRGGEETQYF. DNA for the CDR3: TGTGCCAGCAGTCGAGGGGGGGAAGAGACCCAGTACTTC.